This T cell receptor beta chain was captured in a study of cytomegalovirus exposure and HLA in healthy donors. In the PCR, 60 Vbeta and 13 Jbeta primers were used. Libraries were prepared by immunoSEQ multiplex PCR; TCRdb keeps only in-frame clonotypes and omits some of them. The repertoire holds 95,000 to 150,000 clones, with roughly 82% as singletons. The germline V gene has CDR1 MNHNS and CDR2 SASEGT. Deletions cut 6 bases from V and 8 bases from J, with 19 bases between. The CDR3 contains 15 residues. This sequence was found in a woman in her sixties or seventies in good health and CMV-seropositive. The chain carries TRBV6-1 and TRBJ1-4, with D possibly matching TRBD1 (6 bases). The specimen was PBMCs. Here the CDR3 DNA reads TGTGCCAGCAGGGTCTCCCCTCGGACAGAAGAAAAACTGTTTTTT. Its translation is CASRVSPRTEEKLFF.